This T cell receptor (beta chain) was observed in a study of cytomegalovirus exposure and HLA in healthy donors. Study context: Unique TCRs numbering approximately 80 million, obtained from HLA-typed donors, made up an early data release. Whole-study results and caveats: A later analysis linked some 18,000 TCR beta sequences to HLA alleles at 0.05 false discovery rate. Analysis was carried out at a later point, and it linked a missense DCLRE1C variant to TCR beta V- and J-gene trimming.

With respect to this clone: Its specificity is not known.

The CDR3 spans 14 residues. Per the germline V gene, CDR1 is SGHAT and CDR2 is FQNNGV. With V trimmed by 5 bases and J by 10 bases, 8 bases remained unmatched. With 60 Vbeta and 13 Jbeta primers, the PCR was carried out. Repertoires were generated with immunoSEQ multiplex PCR, while TCRdb's copy carries only in-frame clones and drops some. The sample yields under 150,000 clones, roughly 80% seen once. The V call is TRBV11-2, the J call TRBJ1-6; 7 nucleotides match TRBD1. Sequencing was done on a sample of PBMCs. This receptor was obtained from a woman aged 40-49 years in good health and CMV-seropositive. The CDR3, as DNA: TGTGCCAGCAGCCCGACAGGGATCGGCTCACCCCTCCACTTT. Translated, it gives CASSPTGIGSPLHF.